This TCR beta chain comes out of a study of regulatory T cells in long-lasting Graves disease listed by TCRdb under 2021. About the investigation overall: Persistent Graves' disease meant more than 5 years of antithyroid drug treatment with TSH receptor autoantibodies that stayed positive. The study was registered as a clinical trial and conducted in China. A total of roughly 35 samples underwent TCR sequencing: about 13 from persistent and some 20 from newly diagnosed Graves' disease patients. In the clinical cohort, patients with persistent Graves' disease had used antithyroid drugs for an average of around 10 years. Peripheral blood TCR sequencing and RNA sequencing compared persistent Graves' disease patients with newly diagnosed Graves' disease patients. Results and caveats for the whole study, not just this receptor: The authors acknowledged the small sample size as a limitation that may reduce accuracy. TRBV28, TRBJ1-2 and TRBJ2-5 were preferentially used in persistent disease, while TRBV20-1 and TRBJ2-1 were favored in newly diagnosed disease. Sequencing and analysis were limited to the TCR beta chain. Compared with newly diagnosed patients, patients with persistent Graves' disease had lower TCR Shannon entropy and fewer highly expanded clones, which suggests clonal expansion. Persistent patients shared more public clonotypes among themselves (around 3,000) than newly diagnosed patients did (roughly 910). Only peripheral blood was studied, because thyroid tissue, the primary lesion, was inaccessible.

Comment on this clonotype: The clone's antigen remains unknown. No quality values exist for individual bases; no much larger clone is one base distant.

The time point label for this specimen denotes: persistent/refractory GD, antithyroid drugs over 5 years with positive TRAb. For both TCR sequencing and RNA sequencing, RNA was extracted from PBMCs using TRIzol. The diagnosis of Graves' disease followed American Thyroid Association guidelines. Recruitment of patients was carried out at an endocrinology department in Xi'an, China. From each patient, around 9 milliliters of peripheral blood was collected into an EDTA anticoagulant tube. Ficoll Paque Plus density gradient separation was used to isolate PBMCs, and no further T cell sorting was done. An Agilent 2100 Bioanalyzer and agarose gel were used to check RNA quality, while a NanoDrop 2000 measured RNA concentration. Library prep was done by multiplex PCR. Sequencing took place on an Illumina HiSeq 4000. TCR beta libraries were built with iRepertoire HTBI primers and Arm-PCR amplification of CDR3 regions. Before sequencing, the PCR products went through gel purification. From the authors' description of their analysis: A total of roughly 58 TRBV and under 15 TRBJ segments were identified across samples and were used for gene usage analysis of CDR3 amino acid clonotypes. COPE and FqMerger were used to merge the filtered high-quality paired reads into contigs. BLAST was used to align contigs to the IMGT TRBV, TRBD and TRBJ reference genes, and CDR3 was defined following IMGT. Any clonotype with a frequency above 0.1% was classified as a highly expanded clone. Shannon entropy was used to measure repertoire diversity, and the Gini coefficient was used to measure V-J evenness. A clonotype was considered public if more than one individual shared it. The raw public reads went through TCRdb reprocessing: fastp at Q25, MiXCR clone calling, in-frame beta chains kept. Every CDR3 protein is listed once, alongside the most common genes and DNA of its rows. The V and J calls, along with clone size, are taken from TCRdb and not from the paper's own processing. Counted in this sample were 450,000 or so distinct CDR3 sequences; around 20% of them appeared once. Roughly 8% of the sample goes to the ten largest clones.

Cut back by 0 bases and 5 bases, the V and J ends lie 12 bases apart. The CDR3 starts with the cysteine, ends with the phenylalanine, and has 15 residues. Only the CDR3 DNA stays, 45 bases, in frame from base 1. According to the germline V gene, CDR1 reads SGHRS and CDR2 reads YFSETQ. The receptor was derived from a female donor with Graves disease. The sequence is built from TRBV5-1 and TRBJ2-1; TRBD2 is perhaps the D gene, given 5 matching bases. The sequenced sample was peripheral blood mononuclear cells (PBMCs), obtained when the disease was refractory, from a patient treated with antithyroid drugs. The CDR3 reads CASSLGSGANNEQFF. In nucleotide form, the sequence is TGCGCCAGCAGCTTGGGGAGCGGAGCAAACAATGAGCAGTTCTTC.